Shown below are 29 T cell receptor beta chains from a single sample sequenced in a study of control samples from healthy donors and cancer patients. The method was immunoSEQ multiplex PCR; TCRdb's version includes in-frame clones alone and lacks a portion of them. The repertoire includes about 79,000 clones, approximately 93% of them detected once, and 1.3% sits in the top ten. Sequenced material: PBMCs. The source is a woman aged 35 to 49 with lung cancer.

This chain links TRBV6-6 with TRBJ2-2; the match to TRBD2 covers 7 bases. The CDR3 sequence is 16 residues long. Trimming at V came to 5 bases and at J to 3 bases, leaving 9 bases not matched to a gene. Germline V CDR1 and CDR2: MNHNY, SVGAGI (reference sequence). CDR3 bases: TGTGCCAGCAGTGGGCCTAGCGGCGGGGACACCGGGGAGCTGTTTTTT. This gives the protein CASSGPSGGDTGELFF.

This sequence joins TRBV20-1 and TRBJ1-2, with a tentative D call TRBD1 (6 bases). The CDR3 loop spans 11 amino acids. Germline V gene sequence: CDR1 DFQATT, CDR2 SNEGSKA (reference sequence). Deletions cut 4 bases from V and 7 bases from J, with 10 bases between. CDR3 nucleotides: TGCAGTGCTACGTTCAGGGGTGGCTACACCTTC. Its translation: CSATFRGGYTF.

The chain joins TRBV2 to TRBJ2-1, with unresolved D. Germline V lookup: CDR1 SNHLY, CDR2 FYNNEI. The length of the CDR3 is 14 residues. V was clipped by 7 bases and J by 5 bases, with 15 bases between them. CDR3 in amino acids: CASNRRISNNEQFF. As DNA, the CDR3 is TGTGCCAGCAACAGACGGATTTCTAACAATGAGCAGTTCTTC.

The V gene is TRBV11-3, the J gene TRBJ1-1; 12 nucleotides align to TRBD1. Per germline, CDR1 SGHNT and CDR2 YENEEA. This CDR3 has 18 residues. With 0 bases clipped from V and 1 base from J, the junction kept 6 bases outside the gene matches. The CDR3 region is CASSLERDRGRGNTEAFF. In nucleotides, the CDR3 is TGTGCCAGCAGCTTAGAAAGGGACAGGGGGCGGGGGAACACTGAAGCTTTCTTT.

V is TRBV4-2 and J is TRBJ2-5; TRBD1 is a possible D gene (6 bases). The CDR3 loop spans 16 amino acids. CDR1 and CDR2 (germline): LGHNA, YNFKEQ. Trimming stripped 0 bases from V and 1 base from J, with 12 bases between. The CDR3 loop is CASSQEEGDLQETQYF. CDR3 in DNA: TGTGCCAGCAGCCAAGAAGAGGGGGACCTCCAAGAGACCCAGTACTTC.

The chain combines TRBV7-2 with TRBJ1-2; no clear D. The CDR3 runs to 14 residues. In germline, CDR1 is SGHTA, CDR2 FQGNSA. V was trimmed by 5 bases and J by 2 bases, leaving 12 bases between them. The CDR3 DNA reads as TGTGCCAGCAGCCCGGGAGAGAGGAACTATGGCTACACCTTC. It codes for CASSPGERNYGYTF.

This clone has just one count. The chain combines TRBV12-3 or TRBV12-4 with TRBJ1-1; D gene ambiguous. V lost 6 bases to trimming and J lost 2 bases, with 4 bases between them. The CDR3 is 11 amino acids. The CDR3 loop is CASSTNTEAFF. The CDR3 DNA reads TGTGCCAGCAGCACAAACACTGAAGCTTTCTTT.

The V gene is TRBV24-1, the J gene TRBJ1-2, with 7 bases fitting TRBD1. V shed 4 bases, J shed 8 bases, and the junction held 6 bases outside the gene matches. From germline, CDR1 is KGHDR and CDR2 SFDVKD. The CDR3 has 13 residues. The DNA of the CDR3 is TGTGCCACCAGTGACCCACAGGGGTTGGGCTACACCTTC. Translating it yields CATSDPQGLGYTF.

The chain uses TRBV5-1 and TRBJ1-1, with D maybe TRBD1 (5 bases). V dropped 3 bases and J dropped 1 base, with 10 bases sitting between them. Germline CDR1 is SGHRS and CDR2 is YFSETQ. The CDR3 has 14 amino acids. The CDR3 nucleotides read TGCGCCAGCAGCTCCGGGGCCCAGAACACTGAAGCTTTCTTT. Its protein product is CASSSGAQNTEAFF.

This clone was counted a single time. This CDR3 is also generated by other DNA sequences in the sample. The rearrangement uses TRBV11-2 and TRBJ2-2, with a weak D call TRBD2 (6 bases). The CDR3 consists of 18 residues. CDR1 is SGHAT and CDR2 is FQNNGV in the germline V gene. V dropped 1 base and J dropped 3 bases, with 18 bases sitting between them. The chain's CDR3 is CASSLGQVGGEDTGELFF. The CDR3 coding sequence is TGTGCCAGCAGCTTAGGCCAAGTGGGGGGTGAGGACACCGGGGAGCTGTTTTTT.

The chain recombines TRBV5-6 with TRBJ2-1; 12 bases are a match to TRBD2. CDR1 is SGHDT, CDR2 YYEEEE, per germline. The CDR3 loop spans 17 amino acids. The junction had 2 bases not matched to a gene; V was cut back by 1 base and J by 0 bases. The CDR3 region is CASSLRLAGVSYNEQFF. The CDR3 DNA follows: TGTGCCAGCAGCTTGAGACTAGCGGGGGTCTCCTACAATGAGCAGTTCTTC.

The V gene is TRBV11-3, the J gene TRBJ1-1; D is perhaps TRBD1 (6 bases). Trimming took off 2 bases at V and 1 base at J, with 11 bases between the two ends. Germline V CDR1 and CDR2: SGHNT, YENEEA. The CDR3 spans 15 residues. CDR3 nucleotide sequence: TGTGCCAGCAGCTTAATGCAGGGGCGGAACACTGAAGCTTTCTTT. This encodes CASSLMQGRNTEAFF.

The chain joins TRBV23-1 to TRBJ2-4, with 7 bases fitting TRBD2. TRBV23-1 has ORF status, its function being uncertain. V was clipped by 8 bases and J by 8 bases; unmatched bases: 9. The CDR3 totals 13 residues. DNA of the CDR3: TGCGCCAGCGTCTACAGCGGGATAGACATTCAGTACTTC. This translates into CASVYSGIDIQYF.

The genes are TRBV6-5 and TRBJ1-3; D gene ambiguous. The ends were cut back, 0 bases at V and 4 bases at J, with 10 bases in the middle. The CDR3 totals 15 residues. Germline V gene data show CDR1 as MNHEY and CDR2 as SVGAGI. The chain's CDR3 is CASSYSTTAGNTIYF. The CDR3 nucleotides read TGTGCCAGCAGTTACTCTACCACAGCCGGAAACACCATATATTTT.

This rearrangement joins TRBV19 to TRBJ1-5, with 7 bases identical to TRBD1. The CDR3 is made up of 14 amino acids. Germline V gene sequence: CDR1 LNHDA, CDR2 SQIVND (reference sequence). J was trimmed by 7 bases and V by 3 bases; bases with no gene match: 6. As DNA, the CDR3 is TGTGCCAGTAGTATGGGTCAGGGGGAACAGCCCCAGCATTTT. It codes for CASSMGQGEQPQHF.

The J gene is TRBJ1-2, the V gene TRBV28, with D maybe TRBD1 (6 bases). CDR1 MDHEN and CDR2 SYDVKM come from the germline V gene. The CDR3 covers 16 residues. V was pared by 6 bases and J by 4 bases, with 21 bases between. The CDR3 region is CASSSSQGLGSYGYTF. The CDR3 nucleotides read TGTGCCAGCAGCTCATCCCAGGGGTTAGGTTCCTATGGCTACACCTTC.

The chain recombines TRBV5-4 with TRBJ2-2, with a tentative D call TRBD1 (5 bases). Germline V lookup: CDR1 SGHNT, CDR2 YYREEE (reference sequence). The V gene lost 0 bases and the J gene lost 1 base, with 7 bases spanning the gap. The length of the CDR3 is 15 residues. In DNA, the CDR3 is TGTGCCAGCAGCTTGGGGGGCCTGAACACCGGGGAGCTGTTTTTT. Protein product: CASSLGGLNTGELFF. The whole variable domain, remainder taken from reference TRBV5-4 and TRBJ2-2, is ETGVTQSPTHLIKTRGQQVTLRCSSQSGHNTVSWYQQALGQGPQFIFQYYREEENGRGNFPPRFSGLQFPNYSSELNVNALELDDSALYLCASSLGGLNTGELFFGEGSRLTVL.

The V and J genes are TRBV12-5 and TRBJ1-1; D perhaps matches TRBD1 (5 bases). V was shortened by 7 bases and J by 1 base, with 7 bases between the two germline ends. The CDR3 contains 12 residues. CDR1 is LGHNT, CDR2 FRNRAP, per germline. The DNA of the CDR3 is TGTGCTAGTGTTACAGGGAACACTGAAGCTTTCTTT. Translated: CASVTGNTEAFF.

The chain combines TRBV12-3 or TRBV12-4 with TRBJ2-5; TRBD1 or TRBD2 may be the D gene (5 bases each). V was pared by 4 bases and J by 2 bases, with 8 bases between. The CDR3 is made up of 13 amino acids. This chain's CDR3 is CASSWGTQETQYF. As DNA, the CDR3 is TGTGCCAGCAGTTGGGGGACGCAAGAGACCCAGTACTTC.

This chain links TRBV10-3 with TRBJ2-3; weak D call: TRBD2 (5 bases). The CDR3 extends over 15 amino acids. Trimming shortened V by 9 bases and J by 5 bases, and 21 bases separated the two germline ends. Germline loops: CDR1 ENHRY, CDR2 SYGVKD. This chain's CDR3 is CAIRSPDSVGDTQYF. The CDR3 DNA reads TGTGCCATACGCTCCCCGGACTCGGTGGGAGATACGCAGTATTTT.

CDR3 protein: CASSPADSLWTDTQYF. DNA for the CDR3: TGTGCCAGCAGCCCCGCAGACAGTTTATGGACAGATACGCAGTATTTT. The chain couples TRBV11-3 to TRBJ2-3; TRBD1 might be the D (5 bases). The CDR3 length is 16 residues. Trimming took off 5 bases at V and 3 bases at J, with 18 bases between the two ends. CDR1 SGHNT and CDR2 YENEEA come from the germline V gene. Combining the CDR3 with reference TRBV11-3 and TRBJ2-3 gives the whole variable domain EAGVVQSPRYKIIEKKQPVAFWCNPISGHNTLYWYLQNLGQGPELLIRYENEEAVDDSQLPKDRFSAERLKGVDSTLKIQPAELGDSAVYLCASSPADSLWTDTQYFGPGTRLTVL.

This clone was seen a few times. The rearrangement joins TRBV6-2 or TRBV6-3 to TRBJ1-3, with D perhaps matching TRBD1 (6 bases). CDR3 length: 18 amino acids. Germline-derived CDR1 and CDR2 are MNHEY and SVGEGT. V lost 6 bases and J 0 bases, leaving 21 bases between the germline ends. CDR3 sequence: CASSLALRGGTSGNTIYF. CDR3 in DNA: TGTGCCAGCAGCCTGGCCCTCAGGGGAGGAACCTCTGGAAACACCATATATTTT.

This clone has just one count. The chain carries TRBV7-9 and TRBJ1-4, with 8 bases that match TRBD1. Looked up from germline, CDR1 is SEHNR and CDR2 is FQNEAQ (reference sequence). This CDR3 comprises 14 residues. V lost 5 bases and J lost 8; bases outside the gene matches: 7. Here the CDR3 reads CASSLTGGEEKLFF. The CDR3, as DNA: TGTGCCAGCAGCCTTACAGGGGGAGAGGAAAAACTGTTTTTT.

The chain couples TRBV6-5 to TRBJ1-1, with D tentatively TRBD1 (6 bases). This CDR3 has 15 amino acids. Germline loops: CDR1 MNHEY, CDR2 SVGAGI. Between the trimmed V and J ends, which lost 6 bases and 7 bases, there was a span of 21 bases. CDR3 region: CASSSGEGGVNEAFF. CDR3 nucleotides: TGTGCCAGCAGCTCCGGGGAGGGGGGAGTAAATGAAGCTTTCTTT.

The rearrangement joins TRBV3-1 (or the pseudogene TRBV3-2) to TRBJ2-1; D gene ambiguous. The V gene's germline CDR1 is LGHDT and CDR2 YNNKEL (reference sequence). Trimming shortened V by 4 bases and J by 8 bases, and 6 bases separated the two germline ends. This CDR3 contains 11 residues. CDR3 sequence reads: CASSLGYEQFF. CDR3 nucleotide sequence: TGTGCCAGCAGCCTAGGATATGAGCAGTTCTTC.

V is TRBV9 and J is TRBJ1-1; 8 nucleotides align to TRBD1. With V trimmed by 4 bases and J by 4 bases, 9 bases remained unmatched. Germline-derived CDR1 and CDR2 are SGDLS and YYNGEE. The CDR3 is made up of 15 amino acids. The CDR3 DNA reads TGTGCCAGCAGCAACCGACAGGGGTTGGGCACTGAAGCTTTCTTT. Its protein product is CASSNRQGLGTEAFF.

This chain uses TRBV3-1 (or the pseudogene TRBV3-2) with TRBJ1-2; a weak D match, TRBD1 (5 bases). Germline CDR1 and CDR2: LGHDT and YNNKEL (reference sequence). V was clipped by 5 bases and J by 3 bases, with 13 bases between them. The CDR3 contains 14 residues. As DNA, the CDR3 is TGTGCCAGCAGCGTACTAGGGGCGGACTATGGCTACACCTTC. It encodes CASSVLGADYGYTF.

CDR3 sequence reads: CASSPAGTVKNIQYF. The CDR3 region has the DNA TGCGCCAGCAGCCCGGCCGGGACAGTCAAAAACATTCAGTACTTC. The V and J genes are TRBV5-1 and TRBJ2-4, with 7 bases aligning to TRBD1. The CDR3 has 15 amino acids. The germline V gene has CDR1 SGHRS and CDR2 YFSETQ. With 4 bases clipped from V and 3 bases from J, the junction kept 7 bases outside the gene matches.

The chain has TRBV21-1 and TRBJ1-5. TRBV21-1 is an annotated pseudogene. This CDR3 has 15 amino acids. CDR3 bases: TGTGCCAGCAGCAAAGGTGGGACCCTGGGTCAGCCCCAGCATTTT. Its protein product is CASSKGGTLGQPQHF.